The next 18 T cell receptor beta chains were all read from a single sample in a study of T-cell reconstitution after alpha-beta-depleted transplantation in children. Unique molecular identifiers featured in how the TCRbeta library was prepared. Each CDR3 protein is one row after TCRdb ran MiXCR on the PCR reads. The data hold hundreds of thousands of distinct CDR3 sequences, with around 16% observed a single time. The sample was PBMCs from the stem cell graft donor, taken from the stem cell graft. These receptors came from a human donor who donated a stem cell graft to a child with acute myeloid leukemia.

The table lists this clonotype with many counts. An end of the junction differs from the germline gene, which may be a read error. The rearrangement links TRBV4-2 to TRBJ2-1; 9 nucleotides align to TRBD1. CDR3 length: 13 amino acids. Germline V CDR1 and CDR2: LGHNA, YNFKEQ. The CDR3, as DNA: TGTGCCAGCAGCCAAGATCTAGGGACAGGGTTCCTCTTC. It yields the protein CASSQDLGTGFLF.

The chain carries TRBV11-1 and TRBJ2-3; D is perhaps TRBD2 (5 bases). The CDR3 contains 14 residues. Germline CDR1 reads SGHAT; CDR2 reads FQDESV (reference sequence). V was trimmed by 3 bases and J by 1 base, leaving 8 bases between them. The chain's CDR3 is CASSFSRGTDTQYF. CDR3 nucleotides: TGTGCCAGCAGCTTTTCGCGGGGCACAGATACGCAGTATTTT.

In its sample, this clonotype was seen a few times. The rearrangement joins TRBV12-3 or TRBV12-4 to TRBJ2-7; perhaps TRBD1 as D (6 bases). This CDR3 has 11 amino acids. V was pared by 7 bases and J by 4 bases, with 8 bases between. The chain's CDR3 is CASTTGYEQYF. Here the CDR3 DNA reads TGTGCCAGCACCACAGGGTACGAGCAGTACTTC.

This clonotype was counted ten times or more. The chain recombines TRBV20-1 with TRBJ2-5; D ambiguous. Germline CDR1 DFQATT, CDR2 SNEGSKA (reference sequence). Trimming took off 2 bases at V and 1 base at J, with 8 bases between the two ends. The CDR3 loop spans 13 amino acids. The CDR3 loop reads CSARIHIQETQYF. CDR3 coding DNA: TGCAGTGCTAGAATACACATCCAAGAGACCCAGTACTTC.

This clonotype was counted at least ten times. The chain has TRBV15 and TRBJ2-1, with D possibly TRBD2 on 5 matching bases. V was trimmed by 7 bases and J by 7 bases, leaving 17 bases between them. CDR3 size: 14 residues. Germline lookup yields CDR1 LNHNV and CDR2 YYDKDF (reference sequence). CDR3 DNA: TGTGCCACCAAATCATCCCGGGGTGAAAATGAGCAGTTCTTC. Translating it yields CATKSSRGENEQFF.

J is TRBJ2-5 and V is TRBV21-1. TRBV21-1 corresponds to a pseudogene. This CDR3 region has 16 residues. The CDR3 reads CASSKVFGVLEETQYF. Written as DNA, the CDR3 is TGTGCCAGCAGCAAAGTATTCGGGGTACTTGAAGAGACCCAGTACTTC.

This clonotype turned up a few times. The V and J genes are TRBV6-5 and TRBJ1-6; D remains ambiguous. The CDR3 is 16 residues long. Germline V gene lookup returns CDR1 MNHEY and CDR2 SVGAGI. V dropped 6 bases and J dropped 0 bases, with 12 bases sitting between them. The CDR3 here is CASRYQRSSYNSPLHF. In DNA, the CDR3 is TGTGCCAGCAGATATCAAAGGAGCTCCTATAATTCACCCCTCCACTTT.

This clonotype came up many times. The genes are TRBV9 and TRBJ1-2, with unresolved D. This CDR3 comprises 16 residues. V was pared by 0 bases and J by 4 bases, with 16 bases between. CDR1 is SGDLS and CDR2 is YYNGEE in the germline V gene. CDR3 amino acids: CASSVDSEGAGYGYTF. Written as DNA, the CDR3 is TGTGCCAGCAGCGTAGACTCTGAGGGCGCAGGCTATGGCTACACCTTC.

This clonotype occurred many times. The CDR3: CSARTGTGGYGYTF. Written as DNA, the CDR3 is TGCAGTGCTAGAACCGGGACAGGGGGCTATGGCTACACCTTC. This chain uses TRBV20-1 with TRBJ1-2, with TRBD1 identical over 11 bases. In germline, CDR1 is DFQATT, CDR2 SNEGSKA (reference sequence). The CDR3 runs 14 residues. Losses at the gene ends were 2 bases for V and 4 bases for J; bases not matched to a gene: 3.

This chain uses TRBV20-1 with TRBJ2-1; 8 nucleotides line up with TRBD2. The ends lost 4 bases at V and 8 bases at J; junction bases unmatched: 7. From germline, CDR1 is DFQATT and CDR2 SNEGSKA (reference sequence). The CDR3 is 13 residues long. The CDR3 coding sequence is TGCAGTGCTATCGGGACTAGAGGAGATGAGCAGTTCTTC. It specifies CSAIGTRGDEQFF.

This clonotype has a count of ten or more. The chain uses TRBV7-2 and TRBJ2-7, with D possibly TRBD1 on 6 matching bases. V dropped 4 bases and J dropped 1 base, with 14 bases sitting between them. The germline V gene encodes CDR1 SGHTA and CDR2 FQGNSA. The CDR3 totals 15 residues. CDR3 region: CASSSGQTPSYEQYF. As DNA, the CDR3 is TGTGCCAGCAGCTCCGGACAGACCCCATCCTACGAGCAGTACTTC.

The V gene is TRBV6-4, the J gene TRBJ2-3; 8 bases are shared with TRBD2. Germline V gene data show CDR1 as MRHNA and CDR2 as SNTAGT. CDR3 length equals 15 residues. Losses at the gene ends were 3 bases for V and 0 bases for J; bases not matched to a gene: 2. CDR3 residues: CASSERGESTDTQYF. DNA for the CDR3: TGTGCCAGCAGTGAGCGGGGGGAGAGCACAGATACGCAGTATTTT.

For this clonotype: At one end the junction does not follow the germline gene, possibly because of a read error. The chain has TRBV12-3 or TRBV12-4 and TRBJ2-2; TRBD2 might be the D (5 bases). The CDR3 is made up of 18 amino acids. Here the CDR3 reads CASILAPREIINTGELFF. In nucleotides, the CDR3 is TGTGCCAGCATTTTAGCCCCCCGGGAAATCATAAACACCGGGGAGCTGTTTTTT.

There are many counts of this clonotype. The chain couples TRBV7-3 to TRBJ2-3, with 11 bases lining up with TRBD2. The V segment lost 6 bases and the J segment 2 bases; nucleotides outside the gene matches: 4. CDR3 size: 15 residues. Per germline, CDR1 SGHTA and CDR2 FQGTGA. The CDR3 protein is CASSNSGGATDTQYF. CDR3 nucleotides: TGTGCCAGCAGTAATAGCGGGGGGGCCACAGATACGCAGTATTTT.

This chain uses TRBV5-1 with TRBJ1-1, with a tentative D call TRBD1 (5 bases). The length of the CDR3 is 14 residues. CDR1 SGHRS and CDR2 YFSETQ come from the germline V gene. Trimming shortened V by 4 bases and J by 3 bases, and 13 bases separated the two germline ends. CDR3 sequence: CASSDYLGDTEAFF. For the CDR3, the DNA is TGCGCCAGCAGCGATTATCTAGGGGACACTGAAGCTTTCTTT.

This clonotype occurred many times. V and J are TRBV12-3 or TRBV12-4 and TRBJ1-1; D call uncertain. This CDR3 is 13 amino acids long. The V end was cut by 6 bases, the J end by 5 bases, with 13 bases between. The CDR3 region is CASSFGVGTEAFF. The CDR3 coding sequence is TGTGCCAGCAGCTTCGGGGTAGGGACTGAAGCTTTCTTT.

In its sample, this clonotype was seen many times. The chain joins TRBV7-6 to TRBJ2-3, with 7 bases identical to TRBD2. Germline CDR1 and CDR2: SGHVS and FNYEAQ. There are 16 residues in the CDR3. The V gene end was trimmed by 0 bases and the J gene end by 2 bases; junction bases not matched to a gene: 5. CDR3 residues: CASSLAQGGYTDTQYF. CDR3 bases: TGTGCCAGCAGCTTAGCCCAGGGAGGGTACACAGATACGCAGTATTTT. Combining the CDR3 with reference TRBV7-6 and TRBJ2-3 gives the whole variable domain GAGVSQSPRYKVTKRGQDVALRCDPISGHVSLYWYRQALGQGPEFLTYFNYEAQQDKSGLPNDRFSAERPEGSISTLTIQRTEQRDSAMYRCASSLAQGGYTDTQYFGPGTRLTVL.

This clonotype was detected many times. The junction shows a germline mismatch at one end, possibly a read error. Here the CDR3 DNA reads TGTGCCAGCAGTTTGGGGGTGAACACTGAAGCTTTCTTT. This gives the protein CASSLGVNTEAFF. The chain is built from TRBV5-1 and TRBJ1-1, with D possibly being TRBD1 (5 bases). Germline V gene sequence: CDR1 SGHRS, CDR2 YFSETQ. The CDR3 consists of 13 residues.